This record concerns one T cell receptor (beta chain) sequence. Antigen unknown. The germline V and J ends were trimmed by 5 bases and 4 bases, with 11 bases remaining between them. This CDR3 has 13 residues. Germline loops: CDR1 SEHNR, CDR2 FQNEAQ (reference sequence). Tregs were sorted as CD4+CD25+CD127-/low cells. General observations from the study: Tumor memory CD4+ T cell TCR gene usage was found to cluster with blood and lymph node memory CD4+ cells and with lymph node naive CD4+ cells.

One entry per CDR3 protein results from TCRdb running MiXCR on the 5' RACE reads. This sample has fewer than 75,000 distinct CDR3 sequences; roughly 25% occur once, and the top ten carry 2% to 2.5%. The material sequenced was tumor-infiltrating Tregs sorted from the breast tumor. The clonotype comes from a female donor with breast cancer. The rearrangement links TRBV7-9 to TRBJ1-1; TRBD1 might be the D (6 bases). The chain's CDR3 is CASSPQGGTEAFF. The CDR3 nucleotides read TGTGCCAGCAGCCCACAGGGAGGCACTGAAGCTTTCTTT. Based on the CDR3 plus reference TRBV7-9 and TRBJ1-1, the full variable domain is DTGVSQNPRHKITKRGQNVTFRCDPISEHNRLYWYRQTLGQGPEFLTYFQNEAQLEKSRLLSDRFSAERPKGSFSTLEIQRTEQGDSAMYLCASSPQGGTEAFFGQGTRLTVV.